A few counts support the clone carrying this T cell receptor (beta chain). Its antigen is unidentified. The sample comes from a study of cytomegalovirus exposure and HLA in healthy donors. The table came from immunoSEQ multiplex PCR; TCRdb's copy has only in-frame clones and leaves some out. The table shows approximately 220,000 clones, with 80% to 95% occurring only once. The donors were members of the validation cohort, which comprised 120 subjects and was separate from the first cohort of several hundred subjects. Notes on the study in general: The authors listed some 160 TCR beta chains as cytomegalovirus-associated.

CDR1 MRHNA and CDR2 SNTAGT come from the germline V gene. This CDR3 is built from 15 residues. Trimming took off 0 bases at V and 1 base at J, with 8 bases between the two ends. This TCR was recovered from a woman aged 18-35 years in good health and CMV-seronegative. The chain carries TRBV6-4 and TRBJ2-3, with D possibly TRBD2 on 6 matching bases. The sequencing sample was made of PBMCs. In nucleotides, the CDR3 is TGTGCCAGCAGTGACTCGGTAGCGGGCACAGATACGCAGTATTTT. Its protein product is CASSDSVAGTDTQYF.